This T cell receptor beta chain was sequenced for a study of PD-1 blockade in classical Hodgkin lymphoma. General study points: Newly diagnosed patients and complete responders had comparable diversity at baseline. By cycle point C4D1, TCR diversity had risen significantly in CD4+ cells (but not CD8+ cells). Repertoire difference causes, possibly disease activity or prior therapy, remain undefined. Healthy donors were reported to have higher baseline TCR diversity than newly diagnosed patients.

Time point indicated: cycle 4 day 1 (C4D1), after more than 5 weeks of nivolumab. Brentuximab vedotin exposure varied, and every patient relapsed after autologous stem cell transplantation. The method was immunoSEQ multiplex PCR; TCRdb's version includes in-frame clones alone and lacks a portion of them. The sample yields roughly 49,000 clones, roughly 89% seen once. On this clone itself: Its antigen is unknown.

The germline gives CDR1 KGHSH, CDR2 LQKENI. This CDR3 is built from 15 residues. Between the trimmed V and J ends, which lost 2 bases and 5 bases, there was a span of 12 bases. The TCR sequence derives from a human donor with classical Hodgkin lymphoma. This sequence joins TRBV18 and TRBJ1-4; D gene uncertain. The material sequenced was peripheral blood mononuclear cells (PBMCs), taken before the fourth cycle of nivolumab. The chain's CDR3 is CASSPSIGSNEKLFF. The CDR3 DNA is TGTGCCAGCTCACCAAGCATAGGGTCAAATGAAAAACTGTTTTTT.